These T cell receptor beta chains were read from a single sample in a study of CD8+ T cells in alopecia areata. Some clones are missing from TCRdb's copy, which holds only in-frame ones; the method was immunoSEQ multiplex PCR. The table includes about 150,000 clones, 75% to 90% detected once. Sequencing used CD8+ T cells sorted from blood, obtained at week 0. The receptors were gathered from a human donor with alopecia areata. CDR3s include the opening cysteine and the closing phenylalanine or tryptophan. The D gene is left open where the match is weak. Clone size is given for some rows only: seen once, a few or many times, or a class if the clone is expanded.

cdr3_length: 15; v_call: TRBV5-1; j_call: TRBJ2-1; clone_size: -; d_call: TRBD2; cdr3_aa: CASSSGERGLDEQFF; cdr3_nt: TGCGCCAGCAGCTCCGGCGAGCGGGGCCTTGATGAGCAGTTCTTC
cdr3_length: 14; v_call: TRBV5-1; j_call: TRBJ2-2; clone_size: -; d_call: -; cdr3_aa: CASGKGESSGELFF; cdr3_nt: TGCGCCAGCGGGAAAGGGGAGAGCAGCGGGGAGCTGTTTTTT
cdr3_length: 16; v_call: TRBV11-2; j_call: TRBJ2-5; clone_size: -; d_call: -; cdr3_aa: CASSLGVSTREETQYF; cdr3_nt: TGTGCCAGCAGCTTAGGGGTCTCCACTAGAGAAGAGACCCAGTACTTC
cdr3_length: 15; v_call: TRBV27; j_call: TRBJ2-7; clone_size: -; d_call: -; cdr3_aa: CASSFVQDTSYEQYF; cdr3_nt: TGTGCCAGCAGTTTCGTCCAGGACACCTCCTACGAGCAGTACTTC
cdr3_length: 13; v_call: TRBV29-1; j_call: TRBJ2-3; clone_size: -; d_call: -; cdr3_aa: CSVEPSSTDTQYF; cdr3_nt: TGCAGCGTTGAACCTTCTAGCACAGATACGCAGTATTTT
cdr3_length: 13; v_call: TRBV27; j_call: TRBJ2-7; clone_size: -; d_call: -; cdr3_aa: CASSFAGDYEQYF; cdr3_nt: TGTGCCAGCAGTTTCGCAGGGGACTACGAGCAGTACTTC
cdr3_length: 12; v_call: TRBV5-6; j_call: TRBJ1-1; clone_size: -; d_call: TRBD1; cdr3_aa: CASSATGYEAFF; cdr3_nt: TGTGCCAGCAGCGCGACAGGGTATGAAGCTTTCTTT
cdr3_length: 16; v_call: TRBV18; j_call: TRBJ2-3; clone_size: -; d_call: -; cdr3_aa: CASSPPQTPGSDTQYF; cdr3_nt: TGTGCCAGCTCACCACCGCAGACACCCGGCTCAGATACGCAGTATTTT
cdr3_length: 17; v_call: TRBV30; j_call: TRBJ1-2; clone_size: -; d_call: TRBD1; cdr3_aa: CAWLPRDREKGNYGYTF; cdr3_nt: TGTGCCTGGCTGCCCCGGGACAGGGAAAAAGGGAACTATGGCTACACCTTC
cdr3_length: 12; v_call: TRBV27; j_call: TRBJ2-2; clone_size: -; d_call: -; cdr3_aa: CASSLPGGELFF; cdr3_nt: TGTGCCAGCAGCCTTCCGGGCGGGGAGCTGTTTTTT
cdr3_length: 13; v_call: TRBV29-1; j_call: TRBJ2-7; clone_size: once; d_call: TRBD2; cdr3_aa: CSVTTSGGYEQYF; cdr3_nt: TGCAGCGTTACGACTAGCGGGGGTTATGAGCAGTACTTC
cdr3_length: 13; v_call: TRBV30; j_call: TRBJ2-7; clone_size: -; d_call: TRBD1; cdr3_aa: CASTGQGAYEQYF; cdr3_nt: TGTGCCTCTACGGGACAGGGGGCCTACGAGCAGTACTTC
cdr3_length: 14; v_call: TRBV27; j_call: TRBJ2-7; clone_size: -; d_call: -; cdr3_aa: CASSLNSLTYEQYF; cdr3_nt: TGTGCCAGCAGTTTAAACAGCCTGACCTACGAGCAGTACTTC
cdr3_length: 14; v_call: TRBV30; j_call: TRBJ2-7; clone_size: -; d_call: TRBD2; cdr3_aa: CAWSVAGAAYEQYF; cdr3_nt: TGTGCCTGGAGTGTAGCGGGGGCCGCCTACGAGCAGTACTTC
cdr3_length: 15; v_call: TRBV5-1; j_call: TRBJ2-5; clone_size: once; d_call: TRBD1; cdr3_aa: CASSLGQGAQETQYF; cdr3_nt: TGCGCCAGCAGCTTGGGACAGGGGGCCCAAGAGACCCAGTACTTC
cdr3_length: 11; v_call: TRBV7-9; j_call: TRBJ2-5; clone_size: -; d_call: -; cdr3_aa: CASSRQETQYF; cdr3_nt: TGTGCCAGCAGCCGCCAAGAGACCCAGTACTTC
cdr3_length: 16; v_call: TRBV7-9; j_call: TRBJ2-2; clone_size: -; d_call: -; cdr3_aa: CASSWYEGYRAGELFF; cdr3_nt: TGTGCCAGCAGCTGGTACGAAGGCTATCGGGCCGGGGAGCTGTTTTTT
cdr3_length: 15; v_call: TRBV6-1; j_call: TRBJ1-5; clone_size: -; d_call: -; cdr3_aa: CASSAAEASNQPQHF; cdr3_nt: TGTGCCAGCAGTGCCGCTGAGGCTAGCAATCAGCCCCAGCATTTT
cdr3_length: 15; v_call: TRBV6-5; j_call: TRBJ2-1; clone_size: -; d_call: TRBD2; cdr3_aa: CASSYTSGGLDEQFF; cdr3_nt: TGTGCCAGCAGCTATACTAGCGGAGGCCTTGATGAGCAGTTCTTC
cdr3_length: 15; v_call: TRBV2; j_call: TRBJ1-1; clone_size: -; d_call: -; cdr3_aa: CASSKEGLTNTEAFF; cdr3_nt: TGTGCCAGCAGTAAAGAGGGACTGACCAACACTGAAGCTTTCTTT
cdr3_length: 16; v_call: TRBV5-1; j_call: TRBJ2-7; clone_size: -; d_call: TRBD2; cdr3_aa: CASSDATGGPPYEQYF; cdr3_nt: TGCGCCAGCAGCGACGCAACGGGAGGGCCCCCCTACGAGCAGTACTTC
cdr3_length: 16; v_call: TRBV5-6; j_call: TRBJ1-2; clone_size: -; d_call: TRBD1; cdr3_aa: CASSPEGQGAFYGYTF; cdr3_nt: TGTGCCAGCAGCCCTGAAGGACAGGGGGCTTTCTATGGCTACACCTTC
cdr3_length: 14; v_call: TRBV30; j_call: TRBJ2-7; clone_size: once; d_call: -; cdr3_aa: CAWSVFTSSYEQYF; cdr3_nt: TGTGCCTGGAGTGTGTTCACCAGCTCCTACGAGCAGTACTTC
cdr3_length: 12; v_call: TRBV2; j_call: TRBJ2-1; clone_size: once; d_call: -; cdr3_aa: CASRGTRYEQFF; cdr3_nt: TGTGCCAGCAGGGGAACCAGGTATGAGCAGTTCTTC
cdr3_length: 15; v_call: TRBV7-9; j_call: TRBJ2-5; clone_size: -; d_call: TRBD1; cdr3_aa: CASSPPTGMGETQYF; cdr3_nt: TGTGCCAGCAGTCCTCCGACAGGGATGGGAGAGACCCAGTACTTC
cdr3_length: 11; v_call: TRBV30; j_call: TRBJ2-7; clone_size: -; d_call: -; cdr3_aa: CAWSQGHEQYF; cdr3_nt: TGTGCCTGGTCCCAGGGGCACGAGCAGTACTTC
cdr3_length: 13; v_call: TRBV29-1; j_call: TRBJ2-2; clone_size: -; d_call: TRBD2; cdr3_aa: CSAVAGDTGELFF; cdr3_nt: TGCAGCGCTGTAGCGGGAGACACCGGGGAGCTGTTTTTT
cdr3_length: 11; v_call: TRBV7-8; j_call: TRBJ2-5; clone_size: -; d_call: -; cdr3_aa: CASRSAETQYF; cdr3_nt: TGTGCCAGCAGGTCTGCGGAGACCCAGTACTTC
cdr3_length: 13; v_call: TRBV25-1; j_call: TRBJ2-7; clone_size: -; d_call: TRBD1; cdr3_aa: CASTRGQNYEQYF; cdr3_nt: TGTGCCAGCACGAGGGGGCAGAACTACGAGCAGTACTTC
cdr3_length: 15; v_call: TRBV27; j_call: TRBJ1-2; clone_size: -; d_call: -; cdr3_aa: CASSWEGDSNYGYTF; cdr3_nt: TGTGCCAGCAGCTGGGAGGGAGACAGTAACTATGGCTACACCTTC
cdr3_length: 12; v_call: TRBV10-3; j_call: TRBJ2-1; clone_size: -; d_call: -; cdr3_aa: CAISEGGNEQFF; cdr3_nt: TGTGCCATCAGTGAGGGAGGCAATGAGCAGTTCTTC
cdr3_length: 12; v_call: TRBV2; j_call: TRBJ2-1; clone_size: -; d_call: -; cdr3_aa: CASSRLHNEQFF; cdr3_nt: TGTGCCAGCAGCCGACTGCACAATGAGCAGTTCTTC
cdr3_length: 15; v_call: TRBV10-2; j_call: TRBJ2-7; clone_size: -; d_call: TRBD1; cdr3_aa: CASSLGQTHSYEQYF; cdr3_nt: TGCGCCAGCAGCCTGGGACAGACCCACTCCTACGAGCAGTACTTC
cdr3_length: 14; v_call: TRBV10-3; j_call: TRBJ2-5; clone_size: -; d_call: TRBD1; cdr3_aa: CAISESGTEETQYF; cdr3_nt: TGTGCCATCAGTGAGTCGGGGACAGAAGAGACCCAGTACTTC
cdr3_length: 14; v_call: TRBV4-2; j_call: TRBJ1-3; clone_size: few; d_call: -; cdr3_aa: CASSPDPSGNTIYF; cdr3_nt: TGTGCCAGCAGCCCGGACCCGTCTGGAAACACCATATATTTT
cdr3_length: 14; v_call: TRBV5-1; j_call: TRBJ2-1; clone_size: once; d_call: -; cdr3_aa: CASSLTQGRYEQFF; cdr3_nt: TGCGCCAGCAGCTTGACTCAGGGCCGCTATGAGCAGTTCTTC
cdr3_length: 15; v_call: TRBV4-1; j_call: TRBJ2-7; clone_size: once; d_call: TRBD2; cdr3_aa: CASSQNLAGYYEQYF; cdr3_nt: TGCGCCAGCAGCCAAAATCTAGCGGGGTACTACGAGCAGTACTTC
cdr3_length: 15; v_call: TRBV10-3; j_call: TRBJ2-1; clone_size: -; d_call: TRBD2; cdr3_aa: CAISAGTSGSTEQFF; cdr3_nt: TGTGCCATCTCCGCCGGGACTAGCGGGAGCACGGAGCAGTTCTTC
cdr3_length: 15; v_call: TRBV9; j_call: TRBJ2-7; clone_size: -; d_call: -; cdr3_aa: CASSVSGTPAYEQYF; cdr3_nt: TGTGCCAGCAGCGTTTCCGGGACACCGGCCTACGAGCAGTACTTC
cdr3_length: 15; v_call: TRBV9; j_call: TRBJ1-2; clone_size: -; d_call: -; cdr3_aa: CASSVGVGSSAGYTF; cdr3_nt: TGTGCCAGCAGCGTAGGGGTGGGGTCTTCGGCTGGCTACACCTTC
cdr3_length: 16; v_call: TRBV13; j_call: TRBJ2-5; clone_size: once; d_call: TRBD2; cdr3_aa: CASSLQTSVVEETQYF; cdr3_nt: TGTGCCAGCAGCTTACAGACTAGCGTCGTCGAAGAGACCCAGTACTTC
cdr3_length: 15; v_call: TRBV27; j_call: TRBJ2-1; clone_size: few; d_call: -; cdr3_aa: CASSLSMEGNNEQFF; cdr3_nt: TGTGCCAGCAGTTTATCGATGGAGGGGAACAATGAGCAGTTCTTC
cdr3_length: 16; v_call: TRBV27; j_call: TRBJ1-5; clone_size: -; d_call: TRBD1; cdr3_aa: CASSLLRQGANEPQHF; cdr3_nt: TGTGCCAGCAGTTTATTACGACAGGGGGCGAATGAGCCCCAGCATTTT
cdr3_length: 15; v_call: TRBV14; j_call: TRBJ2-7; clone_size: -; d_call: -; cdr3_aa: CASSQDPGFSYEQYF; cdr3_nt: TGTGCCAGCAGCCAAGATCCAGGATTCTCCTACGAGCAGTACTTC
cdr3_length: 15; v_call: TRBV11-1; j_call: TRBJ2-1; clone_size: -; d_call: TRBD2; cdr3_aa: CASSSGTGGSSEQFF; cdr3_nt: TGTGCCAGCAGCTCCGGGACGGGGGGGTCCAGTGAGCAGTTCTTC
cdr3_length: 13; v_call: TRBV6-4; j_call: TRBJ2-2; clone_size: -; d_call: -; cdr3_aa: CASSDSDAGELFF; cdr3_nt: TGTGCCAGCAGTGACTCCGACGCCGGGGAGCTGTTTTTT
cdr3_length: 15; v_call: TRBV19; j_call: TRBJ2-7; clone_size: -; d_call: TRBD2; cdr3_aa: CASSSLAELSYEQYF; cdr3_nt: TGTGCCAGTAGTAGCCTAGCGGAGTTGTCCTACGAGCAGTACTTC
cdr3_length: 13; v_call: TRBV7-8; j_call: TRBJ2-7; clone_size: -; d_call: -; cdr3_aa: CASSLFLHYEQYF; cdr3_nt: TGTGCCAGCAGCTTGTTCCTGCACTACGAGCAGTACTTC
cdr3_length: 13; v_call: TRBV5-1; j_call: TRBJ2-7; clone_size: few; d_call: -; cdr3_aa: CASSLSSSYEQYF; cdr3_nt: TGCGCCAGCAGCCTCTCGTCTTCCTACGAGCAGTACTTC
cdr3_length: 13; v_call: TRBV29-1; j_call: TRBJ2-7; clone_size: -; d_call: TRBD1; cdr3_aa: CSVVGTGVYEQYF; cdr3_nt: TGCAGCGTTGTTGGGACAGGGGTTTACGAGCAGTACTTC
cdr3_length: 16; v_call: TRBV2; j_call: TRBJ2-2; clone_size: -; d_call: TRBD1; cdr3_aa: CASSHPGQRVSGELFF; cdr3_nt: TGTGCCAGCAGCCACCCGGGACAGAGAGTTTCCGGGGAGCTGTTTTTT
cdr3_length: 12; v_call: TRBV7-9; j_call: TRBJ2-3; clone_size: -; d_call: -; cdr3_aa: CATSGGTDTQYF; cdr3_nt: TGTGCCACCTCAGGGGGCACAGATACGCAGTATTTT
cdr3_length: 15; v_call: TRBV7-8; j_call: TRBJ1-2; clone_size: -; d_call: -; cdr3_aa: CASSLGMSGNYGYTF; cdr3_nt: TGTGCCAGCAGCTTAGGGATGTCGGGGAACTATGGCTACACCTTC
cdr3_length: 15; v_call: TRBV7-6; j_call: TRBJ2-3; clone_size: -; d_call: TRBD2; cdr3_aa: CASSWLAGGTDTQYF; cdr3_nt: TGTGCCAGCAGCTGGCTAGCGGGAGGCACAGATACGCAGTATTTT
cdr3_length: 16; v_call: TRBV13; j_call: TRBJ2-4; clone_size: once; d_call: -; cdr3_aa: CASSLGISGFGNIQYF; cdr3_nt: TGTGCCAGCAGCTTAGGGATTAGTGGATTTGGGAACATTCAGTACTTC
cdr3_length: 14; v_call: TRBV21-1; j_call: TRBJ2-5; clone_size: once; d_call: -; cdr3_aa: CASSVSGEQETQYF; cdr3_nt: TGTGCCAGCAGCGTCTCAGGGGAACAAGAGACCCAGTACTTC